Listed below are T cell receptor beta chains from one sample, sequenced in a study of blood T cell repertoires in COVID-19. Clones were read by immunoSEQ multiplex PCR, and TCRdb kept only the in-frame ones, dropping some. The sample holds fewer than 200,000 clones, 80% to 90% seen once. Sequenced material: peripheral blood. These receptors all stem from a man in his forties with acute or convalescent COVID-19. The CDR3 runs from the conserved cysteine through the conserved F or W. The D gene is left open where the match is weak. Size tells how often a clone was seen (once, few, many) or the class of an expanded clone, and some rows leave it out.

D: NA
size: NA
V: TRBV18
J: TRBJ1-5
length: 14
CDR3: CASSPPGSPWPQHF
DNA: TGTGCCAGCTCACCACCGGGGAGTCCATGGCCCCAGCATTTT

D: NA
size: NA
V: TRBV5-1
J: TRBJ2-6
length: 15
CDR3: CASSLDSSGANVLTF
DNA: TGCGCCAGCAGCCTGGACAGCTCTGGGGCCAACGTCCTGACTTTC

D: TRBD2
size: few
V: TRBV7-3
J: TRBJ2-2
length: 15
CDR3: CASSLRTRAGGELFF
DNA: TGTGCCAGCAGCTTAAGGACTAGAGCTGGCGGGGAGCTGTTTTTT

D: NA
size: NA
V: TRBV27
J: TRBJ2-7
length: 16
CDR3: CASSLPQFPMGHEQYF
DNA: TGTGCCAGCAGTTTACCCCAGTTCCCGATGGGGCACGAGCAGTACTTC

D: TRBD1
size: NA
V: TRBV3-1/TRBV3-2
J: TRBJ1-3
length: 15
CDR3: CASSQGTGAGNTIYF
DNA: TGTGCCAGCAGCCAAGGGACAGGGGCTGGAAACACCATATATTTT

D: NA
size: NA
V: TRBV11-3
J: TRBJ2-2
length: 15
CDR3: CASSLYGSNTGELFF
DNA: TGTGCCAGCAGCTTATACGGGTCGAACACCGGGGAGCTGTTTTTT

D: NA
size: NA
V: TRBV30
J: TRBJ1-6
length: 13
CDR3: CAWAPDSNSPLHF
DNA: TGTGCCTGGGCCCCGGACAGCAATTCACCCCTCCACTTT

D: TRBD2
size: NA
V: TRBV5-6
J: TRBJ2-2
length: 17
CDR3: CASSLLGLAGGTGELFF
DNA: TGTGCCAGCAGCTTGCTAGGCCTAGCGGGGGGGACCGGGGAGCTGTTTTTT

D: TRBD1
size: few
V: TRBV4-1
J: TRBJ2-7
length: 14
CDR3: CASSLTTGSYEQYF
DNA: TGCGCCAGCAGCTTAACGACAGGGTCCTACGAGCAGTACTTC

D: TRBD1
size: NA
V: TRBV2
J: TRBJ2-3
length: 16
CDR3: CASKRDRLQATDTQYF
DNA: TGTGCCAGCAAACGGGACAGACTCCAAGCCACAGATACGCAGTATTTT

D: TRBD1
size: NA
V: TRBV7-9
J: TRBJ1-2
length: 15
CDR3: CASSLDGQGVYGYTF
DNA: TGTGCCAGCAGCTTAGACGGACAGGGGGTCTATGGCTACACCTTC

D: NA
size: NA
V: TRBV30
J: TRBJ1-2
length: 17
CDR3: CAWAPLGGGPIVYGYTF
DNA: TGTGCCTGGGCTCCTCTTGGGGGGGGACCCATCGTCTATGGCTACACCTTC

D: TRBD2
size: NA
V: TRBV6-5
J: TRBJ2-3
length: 15
CDR3: CASSPLAGGTDTQYF
DNA: TGTGCCAGCAGTCCACTAGCGGGAGGCACAGATACGCAGTATTTT

D: TRBD1
size: NA
V: TRBV18
J: TRBJ1-1
length: 16
CDR3: CASSPTGQGANTEAFF
DNA: TGTGCCAGCTCACCAACGGGACAGGGGGCGAACACTGAAGCTTTCTTT

D: NA
size: NA
V: TRBV27
J: TRBJ2-5
length: 14
CDR3: CASSWIGGRETQYF
DNA: TGTGCCAGCAGTTGGATCGGGGGTCGGGAGACCCAGTACTTC

D: NA
size: once
V: TRBV4-2
J: TRBJ2-1
length: 14
CDR3: CASSPRQTYNEQFF
DNA: TGTGCCAGCAGCCCTCGACAAACCTACAATGAGCAGTTCTTC